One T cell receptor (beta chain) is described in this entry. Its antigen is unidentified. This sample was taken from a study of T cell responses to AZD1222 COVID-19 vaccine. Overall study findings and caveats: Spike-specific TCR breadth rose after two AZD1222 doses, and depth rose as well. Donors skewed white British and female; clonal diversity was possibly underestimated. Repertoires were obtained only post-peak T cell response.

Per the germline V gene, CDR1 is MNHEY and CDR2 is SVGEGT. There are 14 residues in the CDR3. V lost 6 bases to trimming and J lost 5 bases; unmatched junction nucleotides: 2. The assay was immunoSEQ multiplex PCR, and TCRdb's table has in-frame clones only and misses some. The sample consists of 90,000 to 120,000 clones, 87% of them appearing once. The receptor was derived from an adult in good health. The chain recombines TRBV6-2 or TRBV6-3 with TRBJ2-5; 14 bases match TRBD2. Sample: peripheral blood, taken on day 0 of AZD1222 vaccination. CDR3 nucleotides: TGTGCCAGCAGCGGGACTAGCGGGGGTGAGACCCAGTACTTC. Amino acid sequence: CASSGTSGGETQYF.